This T cell receptor beta chain was obtained from a study of blood T cell repertoires in COVID-19. Clones were sequenced by immunoSEQ multiplex PCR, and TCRdb holds only the in-frame ones, with some missing. The repertoire has fewer than 250,000 clones, 70% to 90% of them found once; the top ten carry 0.72%. Losses at the gene ends were 2 bases for V and 3 bases for J; bases not matched to a gene: 8. Germline assignment: CDR1 SGHVT and CDR2 SQSDAQ. CDR3 length equals 17 residues. The rearrangement joins TRBV7-4 to TRBJ2-3; 10 bases are a match to TRBD2. The specimen sequenced was peripheral blood. The origin of this receptor is a middle-aged man with acute or convalescent COVID-19. The CDR3 nucleotides are TGTGCCAGCAGCTTAATGGTAACTAGCGGGACGACAGATACGCAGTATTTT. Its translation: CASSLMVTSGTTDTQYF.